This paragraph covers one T cell receptor (beta chain) sequence. The method was immunoSEQ multiplex PCR; TCRdb's version includes in-frame clones alone and lacks a portion of them. The profile shows 200,000 to 250,000 clones, about three quarters of them singletons. CDR1 is SGHRS and CDR2 is YFSETQ in the germline V gene. The CDR3 covers 16 residues. Trimming cost V 3 bases and J 3 bases; bases outside gene matches: 11. These data are taken from a study of blood T cell repertoires in COVID-19. The sequence was obtained from a woman between 70 and 85 years old with acute or convalescent COVID-19. The rearrangement uses TRBV5-1 and TRBJ2-7; 8 positions agree with TRBD2. Sequenced input: peripheral blood. For the CDR3, the DNA is TGCGCCAGCAGCTCGATAGCGGGGCAGGACGGCTACGAGCAGTACTTC. This encodes CASSSIAGQDGYEQYF.